The 3 T cell receptor beta chains presented below share a single source sample, sequenced in a study of shared clonotypes between healthy human individuals. Only CD45RO-negative cells positively selected for CCR7 counted as naive CD8 cells, so terminally differentiated effector memory CD45RA+ cells were excluded. The assay was immunoSEQ multiplex PCR, and TCRdb's table has in-frame clones only and misses some. In the table there are under 2,000,000 clones, about 95% of which are singletons. Sequencing was done on a sample of naive CD8+ T cells sorted from blood. These receptors were taken from a man aged 18 to 29 in good health.

The rearrangement uses TRBV4-1 and TRBJ1-3; D uncertain. Trimming left V 0 bases short and J 1 base short, with 7 bases between. This CDR3 has 15 amino acids. The V gene's germline CDR1 is MGHRA and CDR2 YSYEKL. The CDR3 region has the DNA TGCGCCAGCAGCCAAGACCCCGAATCTGGAAACACCATATATTTT. This gives the protein CASSQDPESGNTIYF.

The rearrangement uses TRBV9 and TRBJ2-1, with 10 bases that match TRBD2. The CDR3 totals 21 residues. The J segment lost 0 bases and the V segment lost 4 bases, leaving 19 bases of the junction unmatched. Germline assignment: CDR1 SGDLS and CDR2 YYNGEE. As DNA, the CDR3 is TGTGCCAGCAGCCGAGGAGCGGGGGGGCGGTCCCCTCCCAGCTCCTACAATGAGCAGTTCTTC. This codes for CASSRGAGGRSPPSSYNEQFF. Variable domain in full (rest from reference TRBV9 and TRBJ2-1): DSGVTQTPKHLITATGQRVTLRCSPRSGDLSVYWYQQSLDQGLQFLIQYYNGEERAKGNILERFSAQQFPDLHSELNLSSLELGDSALYFCASSRGAGGRSPPSSYNEQFFGPGTRLTVL.

J is TRBJ1-1 and V is TRBV4-2; D unresolved. This CDR3 is 15 amino acids long. Trimming stripped 3 bases from V and 4 bases from J, with 15 bases between. Per the germline V gene, CDR1 is LGHNA and CDR2 is YNFKEQ. This chain's CDR3 is CASSQGLEEVTEAFF. The CDR3 DNA follows: TGTGCCAGCAGCCAGGGCTTAGAGGAGGTCACTGAAGCTTTCTTT.